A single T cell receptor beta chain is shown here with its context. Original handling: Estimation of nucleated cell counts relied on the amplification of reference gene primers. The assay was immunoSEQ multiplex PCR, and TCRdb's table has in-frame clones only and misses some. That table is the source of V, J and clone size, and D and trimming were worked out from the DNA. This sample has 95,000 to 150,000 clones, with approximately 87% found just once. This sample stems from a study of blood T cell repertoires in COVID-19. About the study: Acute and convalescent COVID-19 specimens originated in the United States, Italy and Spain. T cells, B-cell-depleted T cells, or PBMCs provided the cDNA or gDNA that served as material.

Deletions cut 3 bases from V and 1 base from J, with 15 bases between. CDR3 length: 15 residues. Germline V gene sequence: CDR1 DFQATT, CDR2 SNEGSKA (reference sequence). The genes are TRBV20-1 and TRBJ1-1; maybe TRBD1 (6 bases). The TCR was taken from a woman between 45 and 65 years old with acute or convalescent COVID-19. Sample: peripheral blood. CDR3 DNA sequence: TGCAGTGCTAGTCCGGACAGCCGCCCGAACACTGAAGCTTTCTTT. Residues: CSASPDSRPNTEAFF.